Listed below are T cell receptor beta chains from one sample, sequenced in a study of blood T cell repertoires in COVID-19. Measured with immunoSEQ multiplex PCR; TCRdb has only the in-frame clones, and not every one. The profile shows 330,000 or so clones, less than 90% of them singletons. The sample taken for sequencing was PBMCs or T cells enriched from blood (not recorded which). The receptors derive from a woman aged 30 to 39 who had recovered from COVID-19. CDR3s include the opening cysteine and the closing phenylalanine or tryptophan. A D gene is named only where the DNA matches it firmly. The size field is filled for only some rows; it gives once, few, many or a size class.

TRBJ2-7	TRBD2	few	TRBV5-1	CASSQPGLVFNEQYF	TGCGCCAGCAGCCAACCGGGACTAGTATTCAACGAGCAGTACTTC
TRBJ1-2	TRBD1	NA	TRBV7-8	CASSPEGGRGYTF	TGTGCCAGCAGCCCAGAAGGGGGCCGGGGCTACACCTTC
TRBJ1-2	NA	NA	TRBV6-5	CASSYLGANYGYTF	TGTGCCAGCAGTTACTTAGGAGCGAACTATGGCTACACCTTC
TRBJ1-2	NA	NA	TRBV28	CATGPRGAYGYTF	TGTGCCACCGGGCCGCGGGGAGCCTATGGCTACACCTTC
TRBJ1-2	TRBD1	NA	TRBV29-1	CSVEDPVQQGNYGYTF	TGCAGCGTTGAAGATCCTGTTCAACAGGGGAACTATGGCTACACCTTC
TRBJ2-1	TRBD1	NA	TRBV28	CASRDNPGTGTYNEQFF	TGTGCCAGCAGGGATAATCCCGGGACAGGCACCTACAATGAGCAGTTCTTC
TRBJ1-2	NA	NA	TRBV3-1/TRBV3-2	CASSPGPGDYGYTF	TGTGCCAGCAGCCCCGGACCGGGGGACTATGGCTACACCTTC
TRBJ2-7	NA	NA	TRBV28	CASSVFDQVYEQYF	TGTGCCAGCAGTGTATTCGACCAGGTCTACGAGCAGTACTTC
TRBJ1-2	NA	once	TRBV30	CAWSAGYGYTF	TGTGCCTGGAGTGCGGGCTATGGCTACACCTTC
TRBJ2-5	TRBD2	NA	TRBV5-1	CASSLELAGGQETQYF	TGCGCCAGCAGCTTGGAGCTAGCGGGAGGGCAAGAGACCCAGTACTTC
TRBJ2-2	TRBD2	NA	TRBV4-1	CASSPIGLAGGTGELFF	TGCGCCAGCAGCCCGATCGGGCTAGCGGGAGGGACCGGGGAGCTGTTTTTT
TRBJ2-1	NA	NA	TRBV28	CASRFRGSYNEQFF	TGTGCCAGCAGGTTCCGGGGCTCCTACAATGAGCAGTTCTTC
TRBJ2-1	NA	once	TRBV9	CASSVSNEQFF	TGTGCCAGCAGCGTATCAAATGAGCAGTTCTTC
TRBJ1-1	TRBD1	NA	TRBV27	CASRWTGGVLEAFF	TGTGCCAGCAGGTGGACAGGGGGCGTTCTTGAAGCTTTCTTT
TRBJ1-2	NA	NA	TRBV25-1	CASSRAGTDSYGYTF	TGTGCCAGCAGTCGTGCGGGGACGGATTCCTATGGCTACACCTTC
TRBJ1-1	NA	NA	TRBV9	CASSARYDTEAFF	TGTGCCAGCAGCGCCAGATACGACACTGAAGCTTTCTTT
TRBJ2-3	TRBD2	once	TRBV11-2	CASSLIIAGGSDTQYF	TGTGCCAGCAGCTTAATCATAGCGGGAGGTTCAGATACGCAGTATTTT
TRBJ2-1	NA	once	TRBV20-1	CSAGTSNEQFF	TGCAGTGCTGGGACTTCCAATGAGCAGTTCTTC
TRBJ1-2	TRBD1	NA	TRBV28	CASRTGTGGINYGYTF	TGTGCCAGCAGAACCGGGACAGGGGGAATTAACTATGGCTACACCTTC
TRBJ1-1	TRBD1	NA	TRBV19	CASSIQGARNPEAFF	TGTGCCAGTAGTATACAGGGGGCGCGCAACCCTGAAGCTTTCTTT
TRBJ1-1	NA	NA	TRBV12-3/TRBV12-4	CASSLGRGTEAFF	TGTGCCAGCAGTTTAGGTCGAGGGACTGAAGCTTTCTTT
TRBJ2-7	NA	NA	TRBV29-1	CSVAQGAAYEQYF	TGCAGCGTCGCACAGGGAGCGGCCTACGAGCAGTACTTC
TRBJ2-3	NA	NA	TRBV21-1	CASRKERGATDTQYF	TGTGCCAGCAGGAAGGAGCGGGGGGCCACAGATACGCAGTATTTT
TRBJ2-7	NA	NA	TRBV6-5	CASSYPGRGTYEQYF	TGTGCCAGCAGTTACCCGGGCAGGGGTACCTACGAGCAGTACTTC
TRBJ1-2	NA	NA	TRBV7-2	CASSLLAMEGYTF	TGTGCCAGCAGCTTATTGGCTATGGAGGGCTACACCTTC
TRBJ2-7	NA	NA	TRBV2	CASSEGIGGSGDEQYF	TGTGCCAGCAGTGAAGGTATTGGGGGGAGTGGGGACGAGCAGTACTTC
TRBJ2-2	TRBD2	NA	TRBV9	CASREGTSATGELFF	TGTGCCAGCAGGGAGGGGACTAGCGCCACCGGGGAGCTGTTTTTT
TRBJ1-1	TRBD1	NA	TRBV7-9	CASSLYRGSNTEAFF	TGTGCCAGCAGCTTATACAGGGGGTCGAACACTGAAGCTTTCTTT
TRBJ2-7	NA	few	TRBV27	CATKSGQAYYEQYF	TGTGCCACCAAGAGCGGGCAGGCGTACTACGAGCAGTACTTC
TRBJ2-2	TRBD2	NA	TRBV7-6	CASSLAPWLAGVHTGELFF	TGTGCCAGCAGCTTAGCCCCGTGGCTAGCGGGAGTACACACCGGGGAGCTGTTTTTT
TRBJ2-1	TRBD2	NA	TRBV7-9	CASSPGTSGGLNNEQFF	TGTGCCAGCAGCCCTGGGACTAGCGGAGGACTAAACAATGAGCAGTTCTTC
TRBJ2-7	TRBD1	NA	TRBV6-6	CASSPGQGNEQYF	TGTGCCAGCAGTCCCGGACAGGGAAACGAGCAGTACTTC
TRBJ2-1	NA	NA	TRBV6-5	CASAGYNEQFF	TGTGCCTCCGCGGGGTACAATGAGCAGTTCTTC
TRBJ1-5	TRBD1	few	TRBV5-1	CASRLTGDSNQPQHF	TGCGCCAGCAGATTGACAGGGGATAGCAATCAGCCCCAGCATTTT
TRBJ1-1	NA	NA	TRBV28	CASSLTVLMNTEAFF	TGTGCCAGCAGCTTGACAGTCCTCATGAACACTGAAGCTTTCTTT
TRBJ2-1	NA	NA	TRBV19	CASSLEVRVVSEQFF	TGTGCCAGTAGTCTCGAGGTCCGGGTCGTGAGTGAGCAGTTCTTC
TRBJ2-3	NA	NA	TRBV11-3	CASSLGRGIGTDTQYF	TGTGCCAGCAGCTTAGGGCGGGGCATTGGCACAGATACGCAGTATTTT
TRBJ2-2	NA	NA	TRBV21-1	CASSKGGSGRAYDGELFF	TGTGCCAGCAGCAAAGGCGGCAGCGGGAGGGCCTATGACGGGGAGCTGTTTTTT
TRBJ2-3	TRBD2	NA	TRBV27	CASSHLAGPDTQYF	TGTGCCAGCAGTCACTTAGCGGGCCCAGATACGCAGTATTTT
TRBJ1-6	NA	NA	TRBV5-1	CASSLAGTYNSPLHF	TGCGCCAGCAGCTTGGCAGGGACTTATAATTCACCCCTCCACTTT
TRBJ1-2	NA	NA	TRBV7-9	CASSLIQGMDYGYTF	TGTGCCAGCAGCTTAATTCAGGGGATGGACTATGGCTACACCTTC
TRBJ2-2	TRBD2	NA	TRBV2	CASSASGRRVGELFF	TGTGCCAGCAGCGCTAGCGGGAGAAGAGTCGGGGAGCTGTTTTTT
TRBJ1-1	NA	once	TRBV13	CASSGRGNTEAFF	TGTGCCAGCAGCGGACGGGGGAACACTGAAGCTTTCTTT
TRBJ2-3	NA	NA	TRBV9	CASSVGALASTDTQYF	TGTGCCAGCAGCGTAGGGGCCTTAGCGAGCACAGATACGCAGTATTTT
TRBJ1-5	NA	NA	TRBV6-5	CASETLFGGHQPQHF	TGTGCCAGTGAGACATTGTTTGGAGGCCATCAGCCCCAGCATTTT
TRBJ2-7	TRBD2	NA	TRBV4-2	CASSQGSTSGIEQYF	TGTGCCAGCAGCCAAGGATCGACTAGCGGAATCGAGCAGTACTTC
TRBJ2-7	NA	few	TRBV4-1	CASSQVFTGQAYEQYF	TGCGCCAGCAGCCAAGTGTTTACGGGACAAGCCTACGAGCAGTACTTC
TRBJ1-1	NA	NA	TRBV5-4	CASSRTSVPKQNTEAFF	TGTGCCAGCAGCCGAACCTCGGTACCTAAGCAGAACACTGAAGCTTTCTTT